The T cell receptor (beta chain) under discussion was sequenced for a study of control samples from healthy donors and cancer patients. Germline V CDR1 and CDR2: MNHEY, SMNVEV (reference sequence). This CDR3 comprises 14 residues. V shed 6 bases and J shed 0 bases, with 9 bases lying between them. Some clones are missing from TCRdb's copy, which holds only in-frame ones; the method was immunoSEQ multiplex PCR. The sample shows about 220,000 clones, around 94% of them seen only once. The TCR originated in a man between 45 and 60 years old in good health. This chain uses TRBV27 with TRBJ2-1; unclear D gene. Sequencing used blood. As DNA, the CDR3 is TGTGCCAGCAGCCTTAGACCCTCCTACAATGAGCAGTTCTTC. This encodes CASSLRPSYNEQFF.